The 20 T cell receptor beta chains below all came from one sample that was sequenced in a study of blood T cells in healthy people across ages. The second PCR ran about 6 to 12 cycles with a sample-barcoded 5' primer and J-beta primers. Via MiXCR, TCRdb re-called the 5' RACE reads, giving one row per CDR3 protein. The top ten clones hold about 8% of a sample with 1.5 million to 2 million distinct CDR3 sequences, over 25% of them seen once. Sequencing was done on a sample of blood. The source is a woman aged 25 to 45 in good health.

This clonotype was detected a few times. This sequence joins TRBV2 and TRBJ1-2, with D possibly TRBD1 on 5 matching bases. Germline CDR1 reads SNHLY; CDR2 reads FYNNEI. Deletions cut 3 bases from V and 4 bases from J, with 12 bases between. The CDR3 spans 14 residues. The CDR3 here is CASSDREGVYGYTF. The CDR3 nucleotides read TGTGCCAGCAGTGACAGGGAGGGTGTCTATGGCTACACCTTC.

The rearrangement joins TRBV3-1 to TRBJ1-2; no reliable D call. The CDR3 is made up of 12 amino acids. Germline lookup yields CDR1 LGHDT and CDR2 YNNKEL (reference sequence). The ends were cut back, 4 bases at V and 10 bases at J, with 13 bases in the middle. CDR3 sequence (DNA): TGTGCCAGCAGCCTCGAGACGGAAGACTACACCTTC. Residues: CASSLETEDYTF.

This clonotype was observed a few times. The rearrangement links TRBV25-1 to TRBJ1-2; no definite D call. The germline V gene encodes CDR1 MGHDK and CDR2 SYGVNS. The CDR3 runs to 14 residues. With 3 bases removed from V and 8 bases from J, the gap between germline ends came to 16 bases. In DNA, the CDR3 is TGTGCCAGCAGTGATCCGGACGGCCCGGTCGGCTACACCTTC. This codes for CASSDPDGPVGYTF.

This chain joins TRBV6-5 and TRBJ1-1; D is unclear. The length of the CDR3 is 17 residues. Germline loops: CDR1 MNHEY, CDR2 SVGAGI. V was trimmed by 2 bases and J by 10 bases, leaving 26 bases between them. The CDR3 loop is CASSYPIRKGGWGVAFF. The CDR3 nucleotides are TGTGCCAGCAGTTACCCCATCAGAAAGGGAGGATGGGGTGTAGCTTTCTTT.

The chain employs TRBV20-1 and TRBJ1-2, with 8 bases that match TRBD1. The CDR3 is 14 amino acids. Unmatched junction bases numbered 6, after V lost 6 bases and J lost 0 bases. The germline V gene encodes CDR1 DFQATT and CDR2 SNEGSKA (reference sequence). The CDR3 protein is CSALTGAPNYGYTF. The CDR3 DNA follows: TGCAGTGCCCTGACAGGGGCCCCTAACTATGGCTACACCTTC.

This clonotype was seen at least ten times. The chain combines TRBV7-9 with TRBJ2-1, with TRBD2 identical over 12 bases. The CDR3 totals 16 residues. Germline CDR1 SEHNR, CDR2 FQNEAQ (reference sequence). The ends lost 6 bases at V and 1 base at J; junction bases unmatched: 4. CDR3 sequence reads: CASSGGLAGSYNEQFF. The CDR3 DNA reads TGTGCCAGCAGTGGGGGACTAGCGGGTTCCTACAATGAGCAGTTCTTC.

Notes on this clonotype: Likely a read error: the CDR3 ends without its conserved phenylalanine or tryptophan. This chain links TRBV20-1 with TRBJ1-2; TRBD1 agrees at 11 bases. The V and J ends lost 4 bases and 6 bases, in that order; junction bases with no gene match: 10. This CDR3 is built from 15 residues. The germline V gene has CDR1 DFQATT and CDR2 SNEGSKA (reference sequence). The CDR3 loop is CSAKNQDRGQNGYTC. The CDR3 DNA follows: TGCAGTGCTAAAAACCAGGACAGGGGGCAGAATGGCTACACCTGC.

CDR3 residues: CASSESLGGPSNEQFF. CDR3 sequence (DNA): TGCGCCAGCAGTGAGTCGTTAGGGGGGCCGTCCAATGAGCAGTTCTTC. The chain couples TRBV10-1 to TRBJ2-1; D may match TRBD1 or TRBD2 (6 bases each). The V gene's germline CDR1 is WNHNN and CDR2 SYGVQD (reference sequence). V lost 0 bases and J lost 6, with 15 bases in between. The CDR3 runs to 16 residues.

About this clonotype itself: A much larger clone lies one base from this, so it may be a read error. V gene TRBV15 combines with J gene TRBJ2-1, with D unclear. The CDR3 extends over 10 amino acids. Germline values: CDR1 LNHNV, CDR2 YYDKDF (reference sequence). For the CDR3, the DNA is TGTGCCACCACCTACAATGAGCAGGTCTTC. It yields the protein CATTYNEQVF.

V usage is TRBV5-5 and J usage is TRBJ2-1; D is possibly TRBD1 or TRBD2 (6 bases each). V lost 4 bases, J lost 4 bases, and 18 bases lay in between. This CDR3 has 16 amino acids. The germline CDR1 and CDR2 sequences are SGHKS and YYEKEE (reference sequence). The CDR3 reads CASSPGPGAGYNEQFF. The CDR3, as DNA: TGTGCCAGCAGCCCGGGCCCGGGGGCTGGGTACAATGAGCAGTTCTTC. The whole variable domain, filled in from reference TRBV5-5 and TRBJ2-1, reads DAGVTQSPTHLIKTRGQQVTLRCSPISGHKSVSWYQQVLGQGPQFIFQYYEKEERGRGNFPDRFSARQFPNYSSELNVNALLLGDSALYLCASSPGPGAGYNEQFFGPGTRLTVL.

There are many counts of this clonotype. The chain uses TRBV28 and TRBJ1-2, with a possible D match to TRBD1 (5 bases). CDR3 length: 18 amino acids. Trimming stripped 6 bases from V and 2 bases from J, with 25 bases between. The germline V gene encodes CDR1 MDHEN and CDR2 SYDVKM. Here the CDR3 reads CASRYLLKNSQDNYGYTF. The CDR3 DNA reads TGTGCCAGCAGGTACCTACTGAAGAACTCACAGGACAACTATGGCTACACCTTC.

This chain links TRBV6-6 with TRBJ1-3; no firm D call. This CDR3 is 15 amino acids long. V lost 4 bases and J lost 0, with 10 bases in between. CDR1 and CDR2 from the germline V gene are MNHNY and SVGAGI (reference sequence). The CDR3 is CASSSRVRSGNTIYF. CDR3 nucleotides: TGTGCCAGCAGTTCTAGAGTACGCTCTGGAAACACCATATATTTT.

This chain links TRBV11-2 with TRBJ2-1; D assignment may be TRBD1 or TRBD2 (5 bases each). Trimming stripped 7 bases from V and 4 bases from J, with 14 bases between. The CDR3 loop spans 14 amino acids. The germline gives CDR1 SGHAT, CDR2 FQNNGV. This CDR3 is CASKGSLEYNEQFF. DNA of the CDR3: TGTGCCAGCAAGGGGAGTTTGGAGTACAATGAGCAGTTCTTC. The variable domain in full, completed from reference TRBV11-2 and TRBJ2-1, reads EAGVAQSPRYKIIEKRQSVAFWCNPISGHATLYWYQQILGQGPKLLIQFQNNGVVDDSQLPKDRFSAERLKGVDSTLKIQPAKLEDSAVYLCASKGSLEYNEQFFGPGTRLTVL.

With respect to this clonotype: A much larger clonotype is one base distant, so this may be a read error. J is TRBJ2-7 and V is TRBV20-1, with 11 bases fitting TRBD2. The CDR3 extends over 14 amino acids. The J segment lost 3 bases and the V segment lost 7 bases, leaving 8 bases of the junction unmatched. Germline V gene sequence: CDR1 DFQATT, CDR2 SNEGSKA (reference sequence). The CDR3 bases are TGCAGTGTGGATACTAGCGGGAGCGTCTACGAGCAGTACTTC. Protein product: CSVDTSGSVYEQYF.

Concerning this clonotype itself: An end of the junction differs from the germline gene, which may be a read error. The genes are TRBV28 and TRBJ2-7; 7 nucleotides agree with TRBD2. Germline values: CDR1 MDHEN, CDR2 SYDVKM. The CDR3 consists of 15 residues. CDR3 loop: CASSLSRGSSYGQYF. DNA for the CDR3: TGTGCCAGCAGTTTATCCCGCGGGAGCTCCTACGGGCAGTACTTC.

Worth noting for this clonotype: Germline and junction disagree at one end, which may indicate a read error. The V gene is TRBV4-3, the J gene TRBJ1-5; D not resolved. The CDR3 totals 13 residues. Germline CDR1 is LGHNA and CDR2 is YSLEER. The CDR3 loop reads CASGQEEGGPQHF. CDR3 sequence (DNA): TGCGCCAGCGGCCAAGAAGAGGGCGGGCCCCAGCATTTT.

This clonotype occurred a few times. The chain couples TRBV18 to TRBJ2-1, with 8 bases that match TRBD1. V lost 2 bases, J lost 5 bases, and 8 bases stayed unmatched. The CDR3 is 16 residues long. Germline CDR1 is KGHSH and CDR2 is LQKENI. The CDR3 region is CASSPRVGTGNNEQFF. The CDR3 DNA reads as TGTGCCAGCTCACCAAGAGTCGGGACAGGCAACAATGAGCAGTTCTTC. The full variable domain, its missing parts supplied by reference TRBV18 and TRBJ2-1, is NAGVMQNPRHLVRRRGQEARLRCSPMKGHSHVYWYRQLPEEGLKFMVYLQKENIIDESGMPKERFSAEFPKEGPSILRIQQVVRGDSAAYFCASSPRVGTGNNEQFFGPGTRLTVL.

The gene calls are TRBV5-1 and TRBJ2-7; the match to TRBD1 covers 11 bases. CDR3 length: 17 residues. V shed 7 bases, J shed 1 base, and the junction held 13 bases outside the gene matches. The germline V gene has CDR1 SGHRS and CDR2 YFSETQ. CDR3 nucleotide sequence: TGCGCCAGCGCAGAAGATGACCGGGACAGGGGGTCCTACGAGCAGTACTTC. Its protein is CASAEDDRDRGSYEQYF.

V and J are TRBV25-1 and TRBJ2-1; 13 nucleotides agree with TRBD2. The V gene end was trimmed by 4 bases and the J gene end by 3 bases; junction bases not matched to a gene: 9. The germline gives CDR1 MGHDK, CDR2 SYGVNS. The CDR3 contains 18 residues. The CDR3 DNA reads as TGTGCCAGCAGTGGAGATCGACTAGCGGGAGGAGACTACAATGAGCAGTTCTTC. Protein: CASSGDRLAGGDYNEQFF.

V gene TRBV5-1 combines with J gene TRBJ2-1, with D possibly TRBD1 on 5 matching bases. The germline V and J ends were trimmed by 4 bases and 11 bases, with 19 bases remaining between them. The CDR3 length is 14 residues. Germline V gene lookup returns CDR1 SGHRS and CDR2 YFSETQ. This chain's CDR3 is CASSPGLREDQQFF. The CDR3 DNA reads TGCGCCAGCAGCCCAGGTCTCAGGGAAGATCAGCAGTTCTTC.